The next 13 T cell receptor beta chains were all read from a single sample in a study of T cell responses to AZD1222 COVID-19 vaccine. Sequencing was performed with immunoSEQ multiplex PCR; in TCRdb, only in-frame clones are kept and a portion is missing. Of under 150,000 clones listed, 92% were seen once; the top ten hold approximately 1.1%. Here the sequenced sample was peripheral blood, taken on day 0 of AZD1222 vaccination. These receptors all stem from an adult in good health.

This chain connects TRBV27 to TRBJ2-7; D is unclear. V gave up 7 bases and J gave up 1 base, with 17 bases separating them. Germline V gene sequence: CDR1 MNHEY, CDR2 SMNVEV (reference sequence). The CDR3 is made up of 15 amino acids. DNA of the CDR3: TGTGCCAGCACCTTATCTGCTAGTTTTTCCTACGAGCAGTACTTC. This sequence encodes CASTLSASFSYEQYF.

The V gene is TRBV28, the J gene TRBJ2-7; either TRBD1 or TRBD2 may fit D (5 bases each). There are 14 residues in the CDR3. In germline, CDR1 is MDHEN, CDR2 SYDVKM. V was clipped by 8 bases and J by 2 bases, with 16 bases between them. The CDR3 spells CASAWGGRTYEQYF. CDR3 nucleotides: TGTGCCAGCGCGTGGGGCGGGCGAACCTACGAGCAGTACTTC.

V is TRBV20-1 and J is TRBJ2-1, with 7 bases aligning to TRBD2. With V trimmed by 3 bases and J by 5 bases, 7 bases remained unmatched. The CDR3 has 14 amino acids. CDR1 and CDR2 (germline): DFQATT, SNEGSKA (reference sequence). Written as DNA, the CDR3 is TGCAGTGCTAGTCGACTAGCATTCGACAATGAGCAGTTCTTC. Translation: CSASRLAFDNEQFF.

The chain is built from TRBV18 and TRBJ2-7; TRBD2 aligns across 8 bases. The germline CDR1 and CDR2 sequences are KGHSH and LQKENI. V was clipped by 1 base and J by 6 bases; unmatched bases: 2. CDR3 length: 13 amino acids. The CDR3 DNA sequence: TGTGCCAGCTCACCACTAGCGGGACCCGAGCAGTACTTC. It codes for CASSPLAGPEQYF.

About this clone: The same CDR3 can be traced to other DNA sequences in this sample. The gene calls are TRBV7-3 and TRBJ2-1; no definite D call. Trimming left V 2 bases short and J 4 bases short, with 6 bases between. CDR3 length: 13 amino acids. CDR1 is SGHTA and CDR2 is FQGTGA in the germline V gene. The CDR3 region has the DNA TGTGCCAGCAGCTTATCGTTGTACAATGAGCAGTTCTTC. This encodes CASSLSLYNEQFF. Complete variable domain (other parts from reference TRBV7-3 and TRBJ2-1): GAGVSQTPSNKVTEKGKYVELRCDPISGHTALYWYRQSLGQGPEFLIYFQGTGAADDSGLPNDRFFAVRPEGSVSTLKIQRTERGDSAVYLCASSLSLYNEQFFGPGTRLTVL.

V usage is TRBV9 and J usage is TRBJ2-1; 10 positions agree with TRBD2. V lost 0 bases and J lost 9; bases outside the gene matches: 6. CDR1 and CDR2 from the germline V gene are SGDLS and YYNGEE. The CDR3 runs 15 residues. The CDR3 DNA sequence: TGTGCCAGCAGCGTAGGGGCTAGCGGGAGACGTGAGCAGTTCTTC. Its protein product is CASSVGASGRREQFF.

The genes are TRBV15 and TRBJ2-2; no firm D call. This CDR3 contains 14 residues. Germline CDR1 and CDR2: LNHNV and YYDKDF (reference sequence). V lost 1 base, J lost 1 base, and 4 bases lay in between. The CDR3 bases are TGTGCCACCAGCAGAGTTCAGAACACCGGGGAGCTGTTTTTT. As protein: CATSRVQNTGELFF.

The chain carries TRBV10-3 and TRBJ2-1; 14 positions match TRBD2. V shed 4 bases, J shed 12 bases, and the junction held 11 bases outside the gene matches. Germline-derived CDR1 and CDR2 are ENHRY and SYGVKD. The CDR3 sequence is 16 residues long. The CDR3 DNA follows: TGTGCCATCAGTGTAAAGCCGGGACTAGCGGGAGTAGGGCAGTTCTTC. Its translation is CAISVKPGLAGVGQFF.

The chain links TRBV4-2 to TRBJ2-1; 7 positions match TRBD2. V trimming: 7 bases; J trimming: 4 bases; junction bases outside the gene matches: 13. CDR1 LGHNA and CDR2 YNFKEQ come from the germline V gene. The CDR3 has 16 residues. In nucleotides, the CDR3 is TGTGCCAGCACCCCTACAGCGATAGCGGGTTACAATGAGCAGTTCTTC. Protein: CASTPTAIAGYNEQFF.

The CDR3 DNA reads as TGTGCCAGCAGCTCCACTGGCTATGAGCAGTTCTTC. It is translated as CASSSTGYEQFF. The rearrangement joins TRBV7-3 to TRBJ2-1; no clear D. This CDR3 spans 12 amino acids. Deletions cut 4 bases from V and 8 bases from J, with 9 bases between. The germline gives CDR1 SGHTA, CDR2 FQGTGA.

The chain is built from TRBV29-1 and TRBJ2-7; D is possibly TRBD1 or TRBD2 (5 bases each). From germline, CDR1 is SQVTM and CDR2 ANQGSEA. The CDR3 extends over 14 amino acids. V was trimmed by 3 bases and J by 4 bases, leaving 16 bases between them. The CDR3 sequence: CSVEGWDDIYEQYF. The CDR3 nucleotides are TGCAGCGTTGAGGGTTGGGACGACATTTACGAGCAGTACTTC.

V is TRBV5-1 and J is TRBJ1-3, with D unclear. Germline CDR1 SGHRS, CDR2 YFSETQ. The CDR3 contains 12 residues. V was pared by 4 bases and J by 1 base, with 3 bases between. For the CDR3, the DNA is TGCGCCAGCAGCCCGTCTGGAAACACCATATATTTT. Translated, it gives CASSPSGNTIYF. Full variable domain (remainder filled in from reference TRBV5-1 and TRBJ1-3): KAGVTQTPRYLIKTRGQQVTLSCSPISGHRSVSWYQQTPGQGLQFLFEYFSETQRNKGNFPGRFSGRQFSNSRSEMNVSTLELGDSALYLCASSPSGNTIYFGEGSWLTVV.

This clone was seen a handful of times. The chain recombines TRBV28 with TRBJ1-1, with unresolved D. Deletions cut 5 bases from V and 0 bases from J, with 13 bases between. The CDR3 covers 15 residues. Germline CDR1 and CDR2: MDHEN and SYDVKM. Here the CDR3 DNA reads TGTGCCAGCAGTCCCCCGGGAAGTTTGAACACTGAAGCTTTCTTT. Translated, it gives CASSPPGSLNTEAFF.